These 30 T cell receptor beta chains came from one sample sequenced in a study of T-cell memory formation after mild COVID-19. TCRdb re-called the 5' RACE reads through MiXCR, storing one row per CDR3 protein. This sample has fewer than 75,000 distinct CDR3 sequences; 9% to 15% occur once, and the top ten carry under 25%. The sequencing sample was made of PBMCs or a T cell subset sorted from them (not recorded which). The receptors come from a man in his late teens or twenties who had mild COVID-19 (a few samples of this study predate the infection). Cell type and time point are not known.

This clonotype was picked up a small number of times. The chain employs TRBV4-2 and TRBJ1-4; 8 nucleotides line up with TRBD1. CDR1 is LGHNA and CDR2 is YNFKEQ in the germline V gene. Trimming removed 4 bases from V and 8 bases from J; junction bases left unmatched: 12. CDR3 length: 16 residues. The chain's CDR3 is CASSPAGAGGAEKLFF. CDR3 DNA: TGTGCCAGCAGCCCGGCAGGGGCAGGGGGCGCGGAAAAACTGTTTTTT.

This clonotype was observed a few times. The chain uses TRBV20-1 and TRBJ1-2; D gene ambiguous. Trimming left V 2 bases short and J 4 bases short, with 11 bases between. This CDR3 has 13 residues. Germline CDR1 is DFQATT and CDR2 is SNEGSKA (reference sequence). As DNA, the CDR3 is TGCAGTGCTAGAATCCGGACTTCCTATGGCTACACCTTC. Protein sequence: CSARIRTSYGYTF.

The chain uses TRBV9 and TRBJ2-5; TRBD2 might be the D (5 bases). The CDR3 sequence is 16 residues long. CDR1 is SGDLS and CDR2 is YYNGEE in the germline V gene. V lost 6 bases and J lost 2, with 20 bases in between. The CDR3 reads CASTPHLGRGQETQYF. The CDR3 DNA is TGTGCCAGCACCCCGCACCTGGGCCGGGGACAAGAGACCCAGTACTTC.

This clonotype has more than one count but fewer than ten. The chain combines TRBV7-9 with TRBJ1-2; D gene uncertain. This CDR3 spans 14 amino acids. V lost 3 bases, J lost 7 bases, and 15 bases lay in between. The germline CDR1 and CDR2 sequences are SEHNR and FQNEAQ (reference sequence). CDR3 sequence reads: CASSFGSEIGGYTF. CDR3 nucleotide sequence: TGTGCCAGCAGCTTTGGAAGCGAAATTGGTGGCTACACCTTC.

This clonotype was detected a few times. V is TRBV7-6 and J is TRBJ1-1, with D possibly being TRBD1 (6 bases). V lost 3 bases and J lost 3, with 26 bases in between. The germline gives CDR1 SGHVS, CDR2 FNYEAQ. CDR3 length: 19 residues. In DNA, the CDR3 is TGTGCCAGCAGCTTCCATCGGGCAGGGGCTATAGAGTGGGACACTGAAGCTTTCTTT. Protein product: CASSFHRAGAIEWDTEAFF.

This clonotype has a handful of counts. Written as DNA, the CDR3 is TGTGCCAGCAGCTCAAAACAGGGTGGTGAGACCCAGTACTTC. Residues: CASSSKQGGETQYF. This chain uses TRBV5-4 with TRBJ2-5, with a tentative D call TRBD1 (6 bases). The CDR3 totals 14 residues. Germline V gene sequence: CDR1 SGHNT, CDR2 YYREEE (reference sequence). V lost 3 bases to trimming and J lost 5 bases, with 14 bases between them.

In its sample, this clonotype was seen many times. The chain combines TRBV7-8 with TRBJ2-7, with D perhaps TRBD1 or TRBD2 (5 bases each). Germline loops: CDR1 SGHVS, CDR2 FQNEAQ. The CDR3 consists of 13 residues. V shed 4 bases and J shed 6 bases, with 13 bases lying between them. Written as DNA, the CDR3 is TGTGCCAGCAGCTGGGACCTTACTTCCGAGCAGTACTTC. Translated: CASSWDLTSEQYF.

The chain combines TRBV7-9 with TRBJ2-4, with 9 bases identical to TRBD1. Trimming removed 1 base from V and 2 bases from J; junction bases left unmatched: 15. The CDR3 is 20 amino acids. The germline CDR1 and CDR2 sequences are SEHNR and FQNEAQ (reference sequence). CDR3 DNA sequence: TGTGCCAGCAGCTTAGTCCCCTCGGGACAGGGTTCTTTCCCCAAAAACATTCAGTACTTC. This translates into CASSLVPSGQGSFPKNIQYF.

The CDR3 DNA is TGTGCCAGCACCTCCTACAGGGGGAAACTGTTTTTT. The encoded protein is CASTSYRGKLFF. The chain recombines TRBV7-9 with TRBJ1-4; TRBD1 agrees at 8 bases. After removal of 7 bases from V and 11 bases from J, the junction contained 6 bases not matched to a gene. The CDR3 is made up of 12 amino acids. CDR1 and CDR2 (germline): SEHNR, FQNEAQ (reference sequence).

The chain couples TRBV5-8 to TRBJ2-2; TRBD2 aligns across 7 bases. The CDR3 is made up of 16 amino acids. Germline values: CDR1 SGHTS, CDR2 YDEGEE. Trimming took 10 bases from V and 10 from J; bases not matched to a gene: 22. Here the CDR3 reads CAGREGRLFGIEELFF. The CDR3 nucleotides are TGTGCCGGAAGGGAGGGAAGGCTCTTTGGAATTGAGGAGCTGTTTTTT.

CDR3 DNA: TGTGCCAGCAGCTTGGAGGAGGGGGCCCCCCATGGCTACACCTTC. Translation gives CASSLEEGAPHGYTF. V and J are TRBV5-5 and TRBJ1-2; the match to TRBD1 covers 7 bases. The V gene end was trimmed by 0 bases and the J gene end by 6 bases; junction bases not matched to a gene: 8. The V gene's germline CDR1 is SGHKS and CDR2 YYEKEE (reference sequence). This CDR3 is 15 amino acids long.

The chain couples TRBV7-3 to TRBJ2-1; D is perhaps TRBD1 (5 bases). The germline V and J ends were trimmed by 5 bases and 4 bases, with 18 bases remaining between them. CDR3 size: 16 residues. Germline lookup yields CDR1 SGHTA and CDR2 FQGTGA. The CDR3 nucleotides are TGTGCCAGCAGCCCCACAACAGGCCGCCTATACAATGAGCAGTTCTTC. As protein: CASSPTTGRLYNEQFF.

The J gene is TRBJ1-3, the V gene TRBV11-2; 11 bases are shared with TRBD1. Germline CDR1 SGHAT, CDR2 FQNNGV. J was trimmed by 0 bases and V by 4 bases; bases with no gene match: 5. CDR3 length: 17 amino acids. The CDR3 here is CASSSWTGGFSGNTIYF. The CDR3 DNA reads as TGTGCCAGCAGCTCATGGACAGGGGGCTTCTCTGGAAACACCATATATTTT.

This clonotype was seen at least ten times. The chain joins TRBV7-8 to TRBJ2-1, with TRBD2 identical over 8 bases. The CDR3 has 15 residues. CDR1 and CDR2 from the germline V gene are SGHVS and FQNEAQ. The V segment lost 5 bases and the J segment 4 bases; nucleotides outside the gene matches: 7. DNA for the CDR3: TGTGCCAGCAGCACGCGGGGGGCTTTTTACAATGAGCAGTTCTTC. It encodes CASSTRGAFYNEQFF.

The chain combines TRBV19 with TRBJ1-1; D remains unclear. Germline CDR1 is LNHDA and CDR2 is SQIVND (reference sequence). CDR3 length equals 14 residues. The V end was cut by 7 bases, the J end by 4 bases, with 16 bases between. The CDR3 coding sequence is TGTGCCAGTACCCCTTGGACTTTGGGCACTGAAGCTTTCTTT. It translates to CASTPWTLGTEAFF.

The chain joins TRBV11-2 to TRBJ2-5; possible D gene TRBD1, 7 bases. From germline, CDR1 is SGHAT and CDR2 FQNNGV. The CDR3 contains 15 residues. V lost 5 bases and J 5 bases, leaving 18 bases between the germline ends. CDR3 DNA sequence: TGTGCCAGCAGCCCTTCCCTCGGGGGACAGGAGACCCAGTACTTC. Protein: CASSPSLGGQETQYF.

The V gene is TRBV12-3 or TRBV12-4, the J gene TRBJ2-7, with D possibly TRBD1 on 6 matching bases. Deletions cut 4 bases from V and 2 bases from J, with 12 bases between. The CDR3 sequence is 14 residues long. The chain's CDR3 is CASSSGARTYEQYF. CDR3 bases: TGTGCCAGCAGTTCAGGGGCGAGGACCTACGAGCAGTACTTC.

The rearrangement uses TRBV7-2 and TRBJ1-5; D is perhaps TRBD1 (5 bases). Trimming removed 1 base from V and 5 bases from J, with 6 bases in between. CDR3 size: 13 residues. Per germline, CDR1 SGHTA and CDR2 FQGNSA. The CDR3 DNA reads as TGTGCCAGCAGCTTAGGCAGGGATCAGCCCCAGCATTTT. Translating gives CASSLGRDQPQHF.

This clonotype came up a few times. The chain has TRBV5-1 and TRBJ2-2; 10 nucleotides align to TRBD2. The V segment lost 7 bases and the J segment 2 bases; nucleotides outside the gene matches: 8. Germline V lookup: CDR1 SGHRS, CDR2 YFSETQ. This CDR3 spans 16 amino acids. The CDR3 nucleotides read TGCGCCAGCCAGCCATTAGCGGGGGGCAACACCGGGGAGCTGTTTTTT. Translation gives CASQPLAGGNTGELFF. Based on the CDR3 plus reference TRBV5-1 and TRBJ2-2, the full variable domain is KAGVTQTPRYLIKTRGQQVTLSCSPISGHRSVSWYQQTPGQGLQFLFEYFSETQRNKGNFPGRFSGRQFSNSRSEMNVSTLELGDSALYLCASQPLAGGNTGELFFGEGSRLTVL.

This clonotype has at least ten counts. The chain carries TRBV7-6 and TRBJ2-2; D is perhaps TRBD2 (6 bases). Germline CDR1 is SGHVS and CDR2 is FNYEAQ. The V end lost 11 bases, the J end lost 3 bases, and 19 bases lay between the germline ends. The CDR3 has 15 amino acids. As DNA, the CDR3 is TGTGCCTCCGGACCATTTAGCGGATACACCGGGGAGCTGTTTTTT. Protein: CASGPFSGYTGELFF.

This clonotype was seen many times. The chain uses TRBV6-4 and TRBJ2-3; TRBD1 aligns across 10 bases. Germline V gene data show CDR1 as MRHNA and CDR2 as SNTAGT. V dropped 2 bases and J dropped 4; count of bases not matched to a gene: 0. The CDR3 spans 14 residues. CDR3 nucleotide sequence: TGTGCCAGCAGTGACGGACAGGGGGCAGATACGCAGTATTTT. It specifies CASSDGQGADTQYF.

V usage is TRBV29-1 and J usage is TRBJ1-2, with TRBD1 matching 9 bases. J gave up 5 bases and V 7 bases, and 5 bases lay outside the gene matches. Germline CDR1 SQVTM, CDR2 ANQGSEA. This CDR3 region has 12 residues. CDR3 bases: TGCAGCGGTGGGGACAGGGTATATGGCTACACCTTC. It yields the protein CSGGDRVYGYTF.

The sample holds many counts of this clonotype. The chain employs TRBV7-9 and TRBJ2-3; D tentatively fits TRBD1 or TRBD2 (6 bases each). This CDR3 comprises 17 residues. Germline assignment: CDR1 SEHNR and CDR2 FQNEAQ (reference sequence). V lost 1 base and J 6 bases, leaving 20 bases between the germline ends. CDR3 loop: CASSLEATTWGADTQYF. DNA for the CDR3: TGTGCCAGCAGCTTAGAGGCTACTACCTGGGGGGCCGATACGCAGTATTTT.

This clonotype was seen more than once but under ten times. The chain is built from TRBV18 and TRBJ2-7; TRBD1 agrees at 8 bases. CDR1 is KGHSH and CDR2 is LQKENI in the germline V gene. V dropped 2 bases and J dropped 3; count of bases not matched to a gene: 3. There are 14 residues in the CDR3. In DNA, the CDR3 is TGTGCCAGCTCACCAGGCAGGGGGCTCTACGAGCAGTACTTC. As protein: CASSPGRGLYEQYF.

The table lists this clonotype with a count of one. The chain has TRBV29-1 and TRBJ2-2; either TRBD1 or TRBD2 may supply D (5 bases each). The CDR3 extends over 11 amino acids. Trimming cost V 7 bases and J 6 bases, with 9 bases left between them. From germline, CDR1 is SQVTM and CDR2 ANQGSEA. DNA of the CDR3: TGCAGCGGAGGGGAAGCCGGGGAGCTGTTTTTT. Translating gives CSGGEAGELFF.

This rearrangement joins TRBV20-1 to TRBJ2-3; 7 nucleotides align to TRBD2. The CDR3 is 13 residues long. Germline V gene sequence: CDR1 DFQATT, CDR2 SNEGSKA (reference sequence). The CDR3 sequence: CSQTSIGTDTQYF. The CDR3 DNA sequence: TGCAGCCAGACTAGCATTGGGACAGATACGCAGTATTTT.

This clonotype was recorded at least ten times. The chain joins TRBV4-3 to TRBJ2-5; no reliable D call. V gave up 0 bases and J gave up 1 base, with 9 bases separating them. CDR3 length equals 15 residues. Germline V gives CDR1 LGHNA, CDR2 YSLEER. Here the CDR3 DNA reads TGCGCCAGCAGCCAAGACTGGCAGCGCCAAGAGACCCAGTACTTC. Translated: CASSQDWQRQETQYF.

This rearrangement joins TRBV28 to TRBJ1-5, with 9 bases that match TRBD1. From germline, CDR1 is MDHEN and CDR2 SYDVKM. The CDR3 covers 13 residues. V was clipped by 6 bases and J by 12 bases; unmatched bases: 9. This CDR3 is CASRGTGRQDQHF. In DNA form, the CDR3 reads TGTGCCAGCAGAGGGACAGGGCGCCAGGACCAGCATTTT.

This clonotype has only a few counts. The chain is built from TRBV7-3 and TRBJ1-2; 8 bases map to TRBD1. V lost 5 bases to trimming and J lost 6 bases; unmatched junction nucleotides: 11. The germline V gene has CDR1 SGHTA and CDR2 FQGTGA. The CDR3 totals 15 residues. CDR3 in amino acids: CASSRGQGSSDGYTF. The CDR3 DNA is TGTGCCAGCAGCCGAGGACAGGGTAGTTCGGATGGCTACACCTTC.

The CDR3 reads CASSYSKVQAEQYF. The CDR3 DNA is TGTGCCAGCAGTTACTCGAAGGTACAGGCCGAACAGTACTTC. The rearrangement links TRBV6-2 or TRBV6-3 to TRBJ2-7, with D possibly matching TRBD1 (5 bases). Germline V gene lookup returns CDR1 MNHEY and CDR2 SVGEGT. The CDR3 is 14 amino acids. Deletions cut 0 bases from V and 10 bases from J, with 16 bases between.